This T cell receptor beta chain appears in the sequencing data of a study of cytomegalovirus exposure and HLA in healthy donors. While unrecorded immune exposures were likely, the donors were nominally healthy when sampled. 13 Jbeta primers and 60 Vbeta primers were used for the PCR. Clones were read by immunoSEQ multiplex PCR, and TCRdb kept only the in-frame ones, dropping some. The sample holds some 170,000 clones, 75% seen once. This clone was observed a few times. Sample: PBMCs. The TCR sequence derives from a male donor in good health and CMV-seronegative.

In nucleotides, the CDR3 is TGTGCCAGCAGCTATGGGGGACTCTCCTACAATGAGCAGTTCTTC. This sequence encodes CASSYGGLSYNEQFF. V and J are TRBV13 and TRBJ2-1; D perhaps matches TRBD2 (6 bases). The V gene lost 4 bases and the J gene lost 0 bases, with 10 bases spanning the gap. The CDR3 extends over 15 amino acids. CDR1 PRHDT and CDR2 FYEKMQ come from the germline V gene (reference sequence). The variable domain in full, completed from reference TRBV13 and TRBJ2-1, reads AAGVIQSPRHLIKEKRETATLKCYPIPRHDTVYWYQQGPGQDPQFLISFYEKMQSDKGSIPDRFSAQQFSDYHSELNMSSLELGDSALYFCASSYGGLSYNEQFFGPGTRLTVL.